The 17 T cell receptor beta chains given below trace back to one sample, sequenced in a study of blood T cells in healthy people across ages. A second PCR of about 6 to 12 cycles used a sample-barcoded 5' primer and a J-beta primer mix. TCRdb analysed the 5' RACE reads with MiXCR anew, one entry per CDR3 protein. The sample consists of over a million distinct CDR3 sequences, roughly two fifths of them appearing once. Sequences were obtained from blood. The receptors were sampled from a woman between 18 and 30 years old in good health.

The V call is TRBV7-2, the J call TRBJ2-5; D not resolved. CDR3 length: 12 amino acids. The germline V and J ends were trimmed by 3 bases and 5 bases, with 7 bases remaining between them. Germline CDR1 and CDR2: SGHTA and FQGNSA. The CDR3 DNA follows: TGTGCCAGCAGCTTTCGGTGGGAGACCCAGTACTTC. Protein product: CASSFRWETQYF.

This clonotype was counted ten times or more. The chain employs TRBV20-1 and TRBJ2-1; D remains unclear. Germline CDR1 and CDR2: DFQATT and SNEGSKA (reference sequence). This CDR3 contains 14 residues. Trimming stripped 3 bases from V and 0 bases from J, with 9 bases between. The CDR3 DNA reads as TGCAGTGCTAGTAGAACTAACTCCTACAATGAGCAGTTCTTC. It codes for CSASRTNSYNEQFF.

This clonotype was counted a few times. The genes are TRBV4-1 and TRBJ2-7, with TRBD2 matching over 12 bases. After removal of 0 bases from V and 4 bases from J, the junction contained 4 bases not matched to a gene. Per the germline V gene, CDR1 is MGHRA and CDR2 is YSYEKL. The CDR3 loop spans 16 amino acids. In DNA, the CDR3 is TGCGCCAGCAGCCAAGAGACTAGCGGGAGTTTTTACGAGCAGTACTTC. Translated: CASSQETSGSFYEQYF.

J is TRBJ2-7 and V is TRBV27; D is possibly TRBD2 (6 bases). The CDR3 has 19 amino acids. The germline CDR1 and CDR2 sequences are MNHEY and SMNVEV (reference sequence). V was clipped by 6 bases and J by 0 bases, with 27 bases between them. Here the CDR3 DNA reads TGTGCCAGCAGCTCGCGGTCGGGACGAGCGGGTTTAACCTCCTACGAGCAGTACTTC. Its protein product is CASSSRSGRAGLTSYEQYF.

This clonotype was observed a few times. V usage is TRBV6-5 and J usage is TRBJ2-3; D remains ambiguous. Germline assignment: CDR1 MNHEY and CDR2 SVGAGI. Trimming stripped 2 bases from V and 6 bases from J, with 12 bases between. The CDR3 contains 14 residues. Here the CDR3 DNA reads TGTGCCAGCAGTTACCTTGGCCGTTGGGATACGCAGTATTTT. It codes for CASSYLGRWDTQYF.

The J gene is TRBJ2-7, the V gene TRBV7-2; D gene ambiguous. Per the germline V gene, CDR1 is SGHTA and CDR2 is FQGNSA. This CDR3 comprises 18 residues. V was clipped by 3 bases and J by 1 base, with 22 bases between them. The CDR3 protein is CASSFGPPGPRRSYEQYF. In nucleotides, the CDR3 is TGTGCCAGCAGCTTCGGTCCCCCCGGACCAAGACGTTCCTACGAGCAGTACTTC.

With respect to this clonotype: At one boundary the junction diverges from the germline segment, which might be a read error. V is TRBV4-3 and J is TRBJ1-2; D uncertain. The CDR3 is 15 residues long. CDR1 is LGHNA and CDR2 is YSLEER in the germline V gene. The CDR3 DNA reads as TGCGCCGGCAGCCAACGTCGGGATGGGTTGTATGGCTACACCTTC. It translates to CAGSQRRDGLYGYTF.

This clonotype appeared a few times. This chain joins TRBV6-5 and TRBJ2-3, with TRBD1 matching over 8 bases. The junction had 0 bases not matched to a gene; V was cut back by 0 bases and J by 1 base. Germline assignment: CDR1 MNHEY and CDR2 SVGAGI. The CDR3 is made up of 15 amino acids. The CDR3 DNA reads TGTGCCAGCAGTTACTCCAGGGGGCGCACAGATACGCAGTATTTT. Its protein product is CASSYSRGRTDTQYF.

This chain links TRBV5-6 with TRBJ1-1; D uncertain. Per germline, CDR1 SGHDT and CDR2 YYEEEE. V was pared by 4 bases and J by 7 bases, with 11 bases between. The CDR3 runs to 12 residues. Here the CDR3 reads CASSHVDGEAFF. Here the CDR3 DNA reads TGTGCCAGCAGCCATGTGGACGGTGAAGCTTTCTTT.

This clonotype was picked up a small number of times. The chain couples TRBV28 to TRBJ2-7; 11 nucleotides line up with TRBD1. The germline CDR1 and CDR2 sequences are MDHEN and SYDVKM. The CDR3 length is 15 residues. After removal of 5 bases from V and 5 bases from J, the junction contained 8 bases not matched to a gene. The CDR3 loop reads CASSTPGTGGHEQYF. The DNA of the CDR3 is TGTGCCAGCAGTACCCCCGGGACAGGGGGACACGAGCAGTACTTC.

This clonotype was seen a handful of times. The V call is TRBV27, the J call TRBJ2-7; D is perhaps TRBD2 (5 bases). V was shortened by 5 bases and J by 4 bases, with 12 bases between the two germline ends. The CDR3 sequence is 13 residues long. Per the germline V gene, CDR1 is MNHEY and CDR2 is SMNVEV (reference sequence). The DNA for the CDR3 is TGTGCCAGCAGTGAGGGCAGCTTTTACGAGCAGTACTTC. Translation gives CASSEGSFYEQYF.

This clonotype was picked up a small number of times. This chain uses TRBV10-3 with TRBJ1-2, with D possibly being TRBD1 (6 bases). The length of the CDR3 is 14 residues. V was pared by 1 base and J by 4 bases, with 10 bases between. Germline V lookup: CDR1 ENHRY, CDR2 SYGVKD. CDR3 in DNA: TGTGCCATCAGTGAGTTGGGGGCGACCTATGGCTACACCTTC. Translated: CAISELGATYGYTF.

V is TRBV6-5 and J is TRBJ1-2; 7 bases line up with TRBD1. The length of the CDR3 is 12 residues. With V trimmed by 6 bases and J by 13 bases, 11 bases remained unmatched. CDR1 is MNHEY and CDR2 is SVGAGI in the germline V gene. CDR3 coding DNA: TGTGCCAGCAGATCGGACAGGTTGCTTCTCACCTTC. It yields the protein CASRSDRLLLTF.

This chain connects TRBV27 to TRBJ2-1; 12 positions match TRBD2. The ends lost 0 bases at V and 0 bases at J; junction bases unmatched: 3. The V gene's germline CDR1 is MNHEY and CDR2 SMNVEV (reference sequence). The CDR3 consists of 18 residues. CDR3 loop: CASSLSGTSGLSYNEQFF. CDR3 in DNA: TGTGCCAGCAGTTTATCCGGGACTAGCGGGCTCTCCTACAATGAGCAGTTCTTC.

This clonotype was seen once. A much larger clone is a single base away; this may be a read error. V is TRBV4-3 and J is TRBJ2-1; D remains unclear. TRBJ2-7 matches the DNA end more closely, so the J call is doubtful. Germline lookup yields CDR1 LGHNA and CDR2 YSLEER. The CDR3 contains 15 residues. The CDR3 bases are TGCGCCAGCAGCCAACTCCAGGTAGCCTACAATGAGCAGTACTTC. It encodes CASSQLQVAYNEQYF.

The chain joins TRBV7-8 to TRBJ2-1; D unresolved. Germline CDR1 SGHVS, CDR2 FQNEAQ. V gave up 5 bases and J gave up 11 bases, with 16 bases separating them. The CDR3 contains 13 residues. The CDR3 DNA sequence: TGTGCCAGCAGCCCAACGTCGGACCCTAAGCAGTTCTTC. This sequence encodes CASSPTSDPKQFF.

The chain combines TRBV5-5 with TRBJ2-4; D remains unclear. The DNA matches TRBJ2-7 better at its end, which makes the J call doubtful. The CDR3 length is 11 residues. The germline gives CDR1 SGHKS, CDR2 YYEKEE (reference sequence). The CDR3 reads CASSFSLEQYF. CDR3 DNA sequence: TGTGCCAGCAGCTTTTCTCTCGAGCAGTACTTC.